This T cell receptor beta chain was captured in a study of breast tumors, draining lymph nodes, adjacent tissues. Study findings and constraints: Tumor and nontumor repertoires were significantly more similar in luminal-like than in basal-like breast cancer. The lymph node origin of tumor T cells was framed as consistent with a hypothesis, not demonstrated. Compared with lymph nodes, tumors were less diverse; compared with nontumor tissue, more.

TCRdb independently ran MiXCR on the multiplex PCR reads; one entry per CDR3 protein. Of under 300,000 distinct CDR3 sequences listed, less than 45% are singletons. At least ten counts were recorded for this clonotype. Its antigen is unknown. The CDR3 has 11 amino acids. Germline V lookup: CDR1 SEHNR, CDR2 FQNEAQ (reference sequence). Trimming took 2 bases from V and 7 from J, leaving 3 bases between them. Samples came from axillary lymph nodes draining the breast cancer. Sequencing was carried out using axillary lymph node tissue. The gene calls are TRBV7-9 and TRBJ2-1; D is uncertain. This TCR was recovered from a female donor with breast cancer. Some clones in this sample may be carry-over from other donors' samples. CDR3 loop: CASSLNNEQFF. In nucleotides, the CDR3 is TGTGCCAGCAGCTTAAATAATGAGCAGTTCTTC.